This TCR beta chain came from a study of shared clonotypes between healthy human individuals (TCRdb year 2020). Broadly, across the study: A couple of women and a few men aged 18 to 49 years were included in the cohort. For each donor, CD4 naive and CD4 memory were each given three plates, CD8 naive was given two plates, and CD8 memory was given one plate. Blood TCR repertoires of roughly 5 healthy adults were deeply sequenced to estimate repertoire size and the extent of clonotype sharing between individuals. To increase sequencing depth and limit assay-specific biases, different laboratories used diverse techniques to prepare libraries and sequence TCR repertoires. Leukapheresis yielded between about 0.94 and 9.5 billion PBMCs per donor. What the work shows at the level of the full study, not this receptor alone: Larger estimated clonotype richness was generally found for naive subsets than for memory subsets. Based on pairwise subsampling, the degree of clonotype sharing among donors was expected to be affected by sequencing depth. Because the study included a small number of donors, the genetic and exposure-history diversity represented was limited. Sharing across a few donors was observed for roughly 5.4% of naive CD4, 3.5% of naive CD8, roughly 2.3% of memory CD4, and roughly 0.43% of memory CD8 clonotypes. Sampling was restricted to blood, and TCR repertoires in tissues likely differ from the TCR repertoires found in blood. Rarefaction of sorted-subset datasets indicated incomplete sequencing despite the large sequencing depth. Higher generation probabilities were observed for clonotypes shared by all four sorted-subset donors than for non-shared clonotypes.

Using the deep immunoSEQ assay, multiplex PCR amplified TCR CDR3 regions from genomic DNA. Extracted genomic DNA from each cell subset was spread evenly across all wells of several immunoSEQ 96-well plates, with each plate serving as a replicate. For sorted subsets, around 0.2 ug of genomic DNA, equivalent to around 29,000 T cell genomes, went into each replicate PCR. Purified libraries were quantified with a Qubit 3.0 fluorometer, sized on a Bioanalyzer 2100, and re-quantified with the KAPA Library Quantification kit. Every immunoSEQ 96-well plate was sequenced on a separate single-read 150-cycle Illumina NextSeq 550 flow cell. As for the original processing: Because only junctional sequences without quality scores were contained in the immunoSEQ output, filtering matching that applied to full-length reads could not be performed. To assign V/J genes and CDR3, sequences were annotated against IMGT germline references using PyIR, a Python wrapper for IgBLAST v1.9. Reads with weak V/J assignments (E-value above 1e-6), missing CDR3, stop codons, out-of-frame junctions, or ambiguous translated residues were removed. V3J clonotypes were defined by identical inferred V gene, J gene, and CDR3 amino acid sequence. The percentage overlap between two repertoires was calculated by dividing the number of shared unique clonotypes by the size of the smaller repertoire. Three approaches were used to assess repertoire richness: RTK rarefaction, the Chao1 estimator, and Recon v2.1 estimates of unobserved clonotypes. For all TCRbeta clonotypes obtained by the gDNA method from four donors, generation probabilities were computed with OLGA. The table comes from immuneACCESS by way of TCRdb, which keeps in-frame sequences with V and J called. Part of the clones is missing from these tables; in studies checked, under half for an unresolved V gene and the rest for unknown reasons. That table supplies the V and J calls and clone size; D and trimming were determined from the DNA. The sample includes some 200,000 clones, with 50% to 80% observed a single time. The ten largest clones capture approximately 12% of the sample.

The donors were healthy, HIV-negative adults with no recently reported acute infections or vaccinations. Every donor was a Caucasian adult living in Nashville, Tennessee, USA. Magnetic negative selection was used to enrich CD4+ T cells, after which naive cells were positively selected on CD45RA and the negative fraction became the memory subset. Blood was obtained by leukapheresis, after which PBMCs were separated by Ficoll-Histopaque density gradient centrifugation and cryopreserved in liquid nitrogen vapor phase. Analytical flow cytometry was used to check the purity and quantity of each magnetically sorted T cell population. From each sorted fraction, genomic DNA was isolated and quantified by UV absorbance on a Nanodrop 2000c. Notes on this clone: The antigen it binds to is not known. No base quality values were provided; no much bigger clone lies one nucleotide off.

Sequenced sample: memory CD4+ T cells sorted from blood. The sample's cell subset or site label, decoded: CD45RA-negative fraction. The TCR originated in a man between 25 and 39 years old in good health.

The DNA reads as follows: TGTGCCAGCAGCTGGAACCAGGGTAGGGGAGAGACCCAGTACTTC. It translates to CASSWNQGRGETQYF. The V gene is TRBV5-5 and the J gene is TRBJ2-5, with a tentative D gene TRBD1 over 5 matching bases. The germline V gene (reference sequence) sets CDR1 to SGHKS and CDR2 to YYEKEE. From the cysteine up to the phenylalanine, the CDR3 has a length of 15 residues. Only CDR3 DNA is held: 45 bases, read in frame from base 1. The trim is 3 bases for V and 4 bases for J, with a gap of 16 bases between the germline ends.